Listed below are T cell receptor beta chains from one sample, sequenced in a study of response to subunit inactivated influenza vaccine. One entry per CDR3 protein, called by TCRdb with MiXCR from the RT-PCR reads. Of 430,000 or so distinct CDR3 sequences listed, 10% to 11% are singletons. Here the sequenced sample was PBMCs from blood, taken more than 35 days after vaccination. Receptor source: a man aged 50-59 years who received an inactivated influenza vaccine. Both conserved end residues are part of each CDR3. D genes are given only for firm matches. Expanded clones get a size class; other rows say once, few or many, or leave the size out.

DNA: TGCAGTGCTTTAGGGACTAGCGGGATCCTAGCTAATATTTACGAGCAGTACTTC
CDR3: CSALGTSGILANIYEQYF
J: TRBJ2-7
V: TRBV20-1
D: TRBD2
size: -

DNA: TGCAGCGAGGGGACGGGAAACTCTGGAAACACCATATATTTT
CDR3: CSEGTGNSGNTIYF
J: TRBJ1-3
V: TRBV29-1
D: -
size: -

DNA: TGCAGTGTCCCCGGGACAGGTGGCTACACCTTC
CDR3: CSVPGTGGYTF
J: TRBJ1-2
V: TRBV20-1
D: TRBD1
size: few

DNA: TGCGCCAGCAGCCCTAGACAGGGACGTGACTATGGCTACACCTTC
CDR3: CASSPRQGRDYGYTF
J: TRBJ1-2
V: TRBV5-1
D: TRBD1
size: -

DNA: TGCGCCAGCAGCACAGGGACGAGACCTAGCACAGATACGCAGTATTTT
CDR3: CASSTGTRPSTDTQYF
J: TRBJ2-3
V: TRBV5-1
D: -
size: -

DNA: TGTGCCAGCAGTTCCCGGACAGGGACTGACTACACCTTC
CDR3: CASSSRTGTDYTF
J: TRBJ1-2
V: TRBV25-1
D: TRBD1
size: -

DNA: TGTGCCAGCAGTTATACAGGAGAGAACACTGAAGCTTTCTTT
CDR3: CASSYTGENTEAFF
J: TRBJ1-1
V: TRBV6-2/TRBV6-3
D: -
size: -

DNA: TGCGCCAGCAGCCTAGAGGGGGAAGGTTTTTACAATGAGCAGTTCTTC
CDR3: CASSLEGEGFYNEQFF
J: TRBJ2-1
V: TRBV5-1
D: -
size: many

DNA: TGTGCCAGCAGCTCCCGCAGCTTACCCAGATTTAGCGGGGCCTCCCTTACGGAGCAGTACTTC
CDR3: CASSSRSLPRFSGASLTEQYF
J: TRBJ2-7
V: TRBV11-2
D: TRBD2
size: -

DNA: TGCTGTGCTTTCCGCCGGGACAGGAGGGCCATGTCCTACGAGCAGTACTTC
CDR3: CCAFRRDRRAMSYEQYF
J: TRBJ2-7
V: TRBV20-1
D: TRBD1
size: few

DNA: TGTGCCAGCAGCCAAGGGACTAGCGCTACCTACGAGCAGTACTTC
CDR3: CASSQGTSATYEQYF
J: TRBJ2-7
V: TRBV7-7
D: TRBD2
size: few

DNA: TGTGCCAGCAGTCTAAAGCGACTAGCGGACACAGATACGCAGTATTTT
CDR3: CASSLKRLADTDTQYF
J: TRBJ2-3
V: TRBV27
D: TRBD2
size: -

DNA: TGTGCCAGCAGCCTCATGGGACGGATTGAAGCTTTCTTT
CDR3: CASSLMGRIEAFF
J: TRBJ1-1
V: TRBV7-9
D: -
size: many

DNA: TGTGCCAGCTTATCGCAGGCGGCGAGGGGAGGCTACACCTTC
CDR3: CASLSQAARGGYTF
J: TRBJ1-2
V: TRBV28
D: -
size: few

DNA: TGCGCCAGCAGCTTCATCTGGGGAGATGGCAACAATGAGCAGTTCTTC
CDR3: CASSFIWGDGNNEQFF
J: TRBJ2-1
V: TRBV5-1
D: -
size: many

DNA: TGTGCCAGCAGTCACACTAGCGGGCCTACCTACGAGCAGTACTTC
CDR3: CASSHTSGPTYEQYF
J: TRBJ2-7
V: TRBV6-5
D: TRBD2
size: -

DNA: TGCGCCAGCAGCTTGGACGGGAGTCGGACCGGGGAGCTGTTTTTT
CDR3: CASSLDGSRTGELFF
J: TRBJ2-2
V: TRBV5-1
D: -
size: -

DNA: TGTGCCAGCACCTTGCGGCTAGCGCTTAACAATGAGCAGTTCTTC
CDR3: CASTLRLALNNEQFF
J: TRBJ2-1
V: TRBV28
D: -
size: -

DNA: TGCGCCAGCAGGATTTCAGCGGGTGCCACAGATACGCAGTATTTT
CDR3: CASRISAGATDTQYF
J: TRBJ2-3
V: TRBV5-1
D: -
size: -

DNA: TGTGCCAGCAGCCAAATTTTAGCGGGGGGCAAAAACATTCAGTACTTC
CDR3: CASSQILAGGKNIQYF
J: TRBJ2-4
V: TRBV4-2
D: TRBD2
size: few

DNA: TGTGCCAGCAGTCGAATGACAAGGGGCCTCCGGAACACTGAAGCTTTCTTT
CDR3: CASSRMTRGLRNTEAFF
J: TRBJ1-1
V: TRBV12-3/TRBV12-4
D: -
size: many

DNA: TGTGCCAGCAGCTTCCCTCGGGACGGCTGGAACACTGAAGCTTTCTTT
CDR3: CASSFPRDGWNTEAFF
J: TRBJ1-1
V: TRBV7-9
D: -
size: many

DNA: TGCGCCAGCAGCCAAGATACCTCAGGGGTTGGGCGCACCGGGGAGCTGTTTTTT
CDR3: CASSQDTSGVGRTGELFF
J: TRBJ2-2
V: TRBV4-3
D: -
size: many

DNA: TGCGCCAGCAGCTTGGAGCGGATCACAGATACGCAGTATTTT
CDR3: CASSLERITDTQYF
J: TRBJ2-3
V: TRBV5-1
D: -
size: many

DNA: TGCAGCGTTAGCGGTCCTCCCCTAGAGACCCAGTACTTC
CDR3: CSVSGPPLETQYF
J: TRBJ2-5
V: TRBV29-1
D: -
size: few

DNA: TGTGCCAGCAGCAAAAACCGATTCTTAGGACCCGAAGCTTTCTTT
CDR3: CASSKNRFLGPEAFF
J: TRBJ1-1
V: TRBV6-2/TRBV6-3
D: -
size: once

DNA: TGCAGTGCTAGTCAGGGGGCGCAGAGCTATGGCTACACCTTC
CDR3: CSASQGAQSYGYTF
J: TRBJ1-2
V: TRBV20-1
D: TRBD1
size: few

DNA: TGTGCCAGCAGCCGAGGAACAGGGAGTGCTGGCTACACCTTC
CDR3: CASSRGTGSAGYTF
J: TRBJ1-2
V: TRBV7-2
D: -
size: few

DNA: TGTGCCAGCGAACTACTGGGCTACAATGAGCAGTTCTTC
CDR3: CASELLGYNEQFF
J: TRBJ2-1
V: TRBV12-3/TRBV12-4
D: -
size: -

DNA: TGCAGTGCTGGCCGGCACAGGGGCAGAATCACATATGAGCAGTTCTTC
CDR3: CSAGRHRGRITYEQFF
J: TRBJ2-1
V: TRBV20-1
D: TRBD1
size: -

DNA: TGTGCCAGCAGCTCCTTTTCGGGGGGGGATCTTTACGAGCAGTACTTC
CDR3: CASSSFSGGDLYEQYF
J: TRBJ2-7
V: TRBV11-2
D: TRBD2
size: -

DNA: TGTGCCAGCAGTGAGAACACCGAGGGCTACAATGAGCAGTTCTTC
CDR3: CASSENTEGYNEQFF
J: TRBJ2-1
V: TRBV25-1
D: -
size: -

DNA: TGCAGCGTTGTGGTCTGGAATGAGCAGTTCTTC
CDR3: CSVVVWNEQFF
J: TRBJ2-1
V: TRBV29-1
D: -
size: few

DNA: TGTGCCAGCAGCCAAGAAAAAGGGGGCTTCTACAATGAGCAGTTCTTC
CDR3: CASSQEKGGFYNEQFF
J: TRBJ2-1
V: TRBV4-2
D: TRBD1
size: many

DNA: TGTGCCAGCAGTTACTCCACAGGGCCCCGCGAGCAGTACTTC
CDR3: CASSYSTGPREQYF
J: TRBJ2-7
V: TRBV6-5
D: -
size: -

DNA: TGTGCCAGCAGCCAAGATCAAGGACGACATTCACCCTTCCACTTT
CDR3: CASSQDQGRHSPFHF
J: TRBJ1-6
V: TRBV14
D: -
size: -

DNA: TGCAGTGCTAGAGGGCGGCGGGAGGGCCGGGCAGATACGCAGTATTTT
CDR3: CSARGRREGRADTQYF
J: TRBJ2-3
V: TRBV20-1
D: TRBD2
size: -

DNA: TGCAGCGTTGCCCCCCGGGACAGGGCCTATGGCTACACCTTC
CDR3: CSVAPRDRAYGYTF
J: TRBJ1-2
V: TRBV29-1
D: TRBD1
size: few

DNA: TGCGCCAGCAGCCTCCGGACTAGCGGGGGGCACAATGAGCAGTTCTTC
CDR3: CASSLRTSGGHNEQFF
J: TRBJ2-1
V: TRBV5-1
D: TRBD2
size: few

DNA: TGTGCCAGCAGCTTAACGGGGGGAACCCCCTACGAGCAGTACTTC
CDR3: CASSLTGGTPYEQYF
J: TRBJ2-7
V: TRBV7-9
D: TRBD2
size: -

DNA: TGCAGTGCTCTTAAACCCGGGACAGGGTATTCCGAGCAGTACTTC
CDR3: CSALKPGTGYSEQYF
J: TRBJ2-7
V: TRBV20-1
D: TRBD1
size: many

DNA: TGTGCCAGCAGCTTAGCGGGAGACACTGAAGCTTTCTTT
CDR3: CASSLAGDTEAFF
J: TRBJ1-1
V: TRBV7-9
D: -
size: many

DNA: TGCGCCAGCAGCTGGGACCCCGCGGGAAACAATGAGCAGTTCTTC
CDR3: CASSWDPAGNNEQFF
J: TRBJ2-1
V: TRBV5-1
D: -
size: few

DNA: TGCAGTGCTACAGACGGGACCTCCTACGAGCAGTACTTC
CDR3: CSATDGTSYEQYF
J: TRBJ2-7
V: TRBV20-1
D: -
size: -

DNA: TGTGCCATCAGTGAGTCGACGGGGGGAGAGACCCAGTACTTC
CDR3: CAISESTGGETQYF
J: TRBJ2-5
V: TRBV10-3
D: TRBD2
size: many

DNA: TGTGCCAGCAATGGGGATCTAAGCGCCCTTGGGACGCAGTATTTT
CDR3: CASNGDLSALGTQYF
J: TRBJ2-3
V: TRBV12-3/TRBV12-4
D: -
size: -

DNA: TGTGCCAGCAGCTTAGCTAGCGGGGGCCACAATGAGCAGTTCTTC
CDR3: CASSLASGGHNEQFF
J: TRBJ2-1
V: TRBV7-2
D: TRBD2
size: many